These T cell receptor beta chains were read from a single sample in a study of cytotoxic CD8 clonotypes in ibrutinib-treated CLL. Some clones are missing from TCRdb's copy, which holds only in-frame ones; the method was immunoSEQ multiplex PCR. The table has over 75,000 clones, around 80% seen once. The sample here was PBMCs, taken after 12 months of ibrutinib treatment. Receptors originate from a human donor with chronic lymphocytic leukemia. Both conserved end residues are part of each CDR3.

TRBJ2-7 TRBV7-3 CASSLAGTGSYEQYF
TRBJ1-6 TRBV7-2 CASSLAWSSYNSPLHF
TRBJ1-1 TRBV7-2 CASSSNSGREAFF
TRBJ1-6 TRBV2 CASSVDTGDSPLHF
TRBJ1-1 TRBV5-1 CASSSLQGAGGEAFF
TRBJ1-5 TRBV25-1 CASSQAGFNQPQHF
TRBJ1-4 TRBV7-9 CASSPAGGGPSGKLFF
TRBJ2-7 TRBV11-3 CASSRRQGSYEQYF
TRBJ1-1 TRBV29-1 CSVQVNTEAFF
TRBJ2-1 TRBV15 CATSGGGLNEQFF
TRBJ1-2 TRBV19 CASTTGSNYGYTF
TRBJ1-3 TRBV7-9 CASSLWGTRTGNTIYF
TRBJ1-2 TRBV5-4 CASSLVGNYGYTF
TRBJ2-7 TRBV2 CASWRSSYEQYF
TRBJ1-3 TRBV19 CASSIGPGDTIYF
TRBJ1-5 TRBV19 CASSKREGNQPQHF
TRBJ1-5 TRBV9 CASSKGDNQPQHF
TRBJ2-7 TRBV5-1 CASSSMDRSSYEQYF
TRBJ2-5 TRBV2 CASSASGGGLETQYF